The rows below give T cell receptor beta chains drawn from one sample of a study of cytomegalovirus exposure and HLA in healthy donors. Assay: immunoSEQ multiplex PCR; the TCRdb copy retains only in-frame clones and omits some. The sample shows hundreds of thousands of clones, just under 90% of them seen only once. Sequencing used PBMCs. The origin of the receptors is a man aged 18 to 30 in good health and CMV-seronegative. Each CDR3 is given with its conserved first and last residue. The order of the fields is V gene, D gene, clone size, J gene, CDR3 protein, CDR3 DNA. D genes are given only for firm matches. Expanded clones are given a class, and other clones once, few, many or no size at all.

TRBV19	NA	once	TRBJ2-3	CASSIQGNTQYF	TGTGCCAGTAGTATACAGGGAAATACGCAGTATTTT
TRBV4-1	NA	NA	TRBJ2-5	CASSRARVETQYF	TGCGCCAGCAGCCGCGCTAGAGTGGAGACCCAGTACTTC
TRBV7-2	NA	NA	TRBJ1-2	CASSPYGQGSYGYTF	TGTGCCAGCAGTCCTTACGGCCAGGGAAGCTATGGCTACACCTTC
TRBV30	NA	NA	TRBJ1-3	CAWSGMNTIYF	TGTGCCTGGTCAGGGATGAACACCATATATTTT
TRBV7-9	NA	NA	TRBJ2-3	CASSFPGTDTQYF	TGTGCCAGCAGCTTCCCCGGGACAGATACGCAGTATTTT
TRBV7-9	NA	NA	TRBJ2-4	CASSLVGGDIQYF	TGTGCCAGCAGCTTAGTAGGAGGGGACATTCAGTACTTC
TRBV28	TRBD1	NA	TRBJ1-4	CASTTKGTGNEKLFF	TGTGCCAGCACCACTAAAGGGACAGGGAATGAAAAACTGTTTTTT
TRBV28	NA	NA	TRBJ2-5	CASSFFKAGSLRDQYF	TGTGCCAGCAGTTTCTTCAAGGCGGGATCCCTAAGAGACCAGTACTTC
TRBV6-5	NA	NA	TRBJ2-7	CASSRQAFHEQYF	TGTGCCAGCAGCCGCCAGGCCTTCCACGAGCAGTACTTC
TRBV4-3	NA	NA	TRBJ1-6	CASSQAPTGSNSPLHF	TGCGCCAGCAGCCAAGCCCCGACAGGCTCAAATTCACCCCTCCACTTT
TRBV28	NA	NA	TRBJ1-2	CASSPTAQFHGYTF	TGTGCCAGCAGTCCGACAGCACAGTTCCATGGCTACACCTTC
TRBV7-9	NA	NA	TRBJ1-3	CASSELTDSGNTIYF	TGTGCCAGCAGCGAATTGACAGACTCTGGAAACACCATATATTTT
TRBV19	NA	NA	TRBJ2-7	CASSIEAGGEQYF	TGTGCCAGTAGTATAGAAGCCGGGGGCGAGCAGTACTTC
TRBV7-2	TRBD1	once	TRBJ1-2	CASSFRTGPNYGYTF	TGTGCCAGCAGCTTTCGGACAGGGCCTAACTATGGCTACACCTTC
TRBV13	TRBD2	NA	TRBJ2-2	CASSSRLAGGLNTGELFF	TGTGCCAGCAGCTCCAGACTAGCGGGGGGGTTGAACACCGGGGAGCTGTTTTTT
TRBV29-1	TRBD1	NA	TRBJ2-5	CSVGLDRGALTQYF	TGCAGCGTTGGGTTGGACAGGGGGGCGTTGACCCAGTACTTC
TRBV19	NA	NA	TRBJ1-5	CASSMGGGYNQPQHF	TGTGCCAGTAGTATGGGGGGAGGTTACAATCAGCCCCAGCATTTT